This TCR beta chain was captured in a study of blood T cell repertoires in COVID-19. In the study overall: The United States, Italy and Spain supplied acute and convalescent COVID-19 samples.

The method was immunoSEQ multiplex PCR; TCRdb's version includes in-frame clones alone and lacks a portion of them. The sample includes a few hundred thousand clones, approximately 91% of them seen just once. The V and J ends lost 4 bases and 8 bases respectively, with 20 bases between them. The CDR3 has 16 residues. Germline V gene lookup returns CDR1 MNHNS and CDR2 SASEGT. Participants had their cohort set by participant-reported clinical history. Sequencing used PBMCs or T cells enriched from blood (not recorded which). This clonotype originated in a woman under 30 who had been exposed to COVID-19. The rearrangement joins TRBV6-1 to TRBJ1-4; D not certain. In nucleotides, the CDR3 is TGTGCCAGCAGTGCACTTTCCAGGATTAGTTGGGAAAAACTGTTTTTT. It codes for CASSALSRISWEKLFF.